The rows below give T cell receptor beta chains drawn from one sample of a study of T cell responses to AZD1222 COVID-19 vaccine. Sequencing was performed with immunoSEQ multiplex PCR; in TCRdb, only in-frame clones are kept and a portion is missing. The data hold under 85,000 clones, with approximately 91% observed a single time. This specimen consisted of peripheral blood, obtained on day 0 of MenACWY control vaccination. The receptors shown here come from an adult in good health. The CDR3 runs from the conserved cysteine through the conserved F or W. D genes are given only for firm matches. Clone size is given for some rows only: seen once, a few or many times, or a class if the clone is expanded.

d_call | clone_size | j_call | v_call | cdr3_nt | cdr3_aa
. | few | TRBJ2-1 | TRBV14 | TGTGCCAGCAGCCAAGTCCACGGGGCCGCCCGGGAGCAGTTCTTC | CASSQVHGAAREQFF
TRBD2 | . | TRBJ2-3 | TRBV19 | TGTGCCAGTAGTCCACGGGGGGCAGATACGCAGTATTTT | CASSPRGADTQYF
. | . | TRBJ1-6 | TRBV3-1/TRBV3-2 | TGTGCCAGCAGCCAAGCACGTCGGACAACCCAGAGCTCCTATAATTCACCCCTCCACTTT | CASSQARRTTQSSYNSPLHF
. | . | TRBJ2-7 | TRBV5-1 | TGCGCCAGCAGCTTGGAAGTGGGGAGCGAGCAGTACTTC | CASSLEVGSEQYF
TRBD1 | few | TRBJ1-3 | TRBV19 | TGTGCCAGTAGTTTCTCCTACCGGGACAGGGGCCGAAACACCATATATTTT | CASSFSYRDRGRNTIYF
. | once | TRBJ1-5 | TRBV19 | TGTGCCAGTGGGGATTGGGGCAATCAGCCCCAGCATTTT | CASGDWGNQPQHF
. | . | TRBJ1-2 | TRBV14 | TGTGCCAGCAGCCAGCCGGGGGTTTTAGGAGGCTACACCTTC | CASSQPGVLGGYTF
. | once | TRBJ1-1 | TRBV10-3 | TGTGCCATCAGATCCGGGAGAAAAGACACTGAAGCTTTCTTT | CAIRSGRKDTEAFF
. | . | TRBJ1-6 | TRBV30 | TGTGCCTGGAGTGTTCCGACGATCTCCTATAATTCACCCCTCCACTTT | CAWSVPTISYNSPLHF
. | . | TRBJ1-2 | TRBV18 | TGTGCCAGCTCACCCGACCGCGGCTACACCTTC | CASSPDRGYTF
. | few | TRBJ1-5 | TRBV3-1/TRBV3-2 | TGTGCCAGCAGCCAAGGTGAGGGGATTGGTAGCAATCAGCCCCAGCATTTT | CASSQGEGIGSNQPQHF
. | . | TRBJ1-5 | TRBV29-1 | TGCAGCGTTGGATCAGGAGGAAATCAGCCCCAGCATTTT | CSVGSGGNQPQHF
. | . | TRBJ1-2 | TRBV27 | TGTGCCAGCAGTTTTTTGGGGGCTTTGGGGGGCTACACCTTC | CASSFLGALGGYTF
TRBD1 | few | TRBJ1-6 | TRBV11-2 | TGTGCCAGCAGCTTAGGAACAGGGGATAATTCACCCCTCCACTTT | CASSLGTGDNSPLHF
. | . | TRBJ1-2 | TRBV4-1 | TGCGCCAGCAGCCAAGAAACCGTCAACTATGGCTACACCTTC | CASSQETVNYGYTF
. | once | TRBJ1-5 | TRBV30 | TGTGCCTGGGCCCCAGGGGGCAATCAGCCCCAGCATTTT | CAWAPGGNQPQHF
. | . | TRBJ1-2 | TRBV27 | TGTGCCAGCAGTCCGGCAGGGTTCCAGCCCACTCAAGCTAACTATGGCTACACCTTC | CASSPAGFQPTQANYGYTF
TRBD1 | . | TRBJ2-2 | TRBV30 | TGTGCCTGGAGCAGACCTACGACAGGGAAAACCGGGGAGCTGTTTTTT | CAWSRPTTGKTGELFF
. | once | TRBJ1-2 | TRBV15 | TGTGCCACCAGCAGAGAACCCGCTAAGGTAATTCCCTATGGCTACACCTTC | CATSREPAKVIPYGYTF
. | once | TRBJ1-1 | TRBV19 | TGTGCCAGTAGTATAGGGACAGAGTTCGGAGCTTTCTTT | CASSIGTEFGAFF
. | . | TRBJ1-1 | TRBV30 | TGTGCCTGGACGCCAGGGGCGAACACTGAAGCTTTCTTT | CAWTPGANTEAFF
. | . | TRBJ1-3 | TRBV9 | TGTGCCAGCAGCGTACATTCAGGACTCCTCTCTGGAAACACCATATATTTT | CASSVHSGLLSGNTIYF
. | . | TRBJ2-1 | TRBV28 | TGTGCCAGCAGTAGCCGGGAAACCTACAATGAGCAGTTCTTC | CASSSRETYNEQFF
. | . | TRBJ1-6 | TRBV7-2 | TGTGCCAGCAGCTTAGAGGCGTATTCACCCCTCCACTTT | CASSLEAYSPLHF
. | . | TRBJ2-7 | TRBV11-3 | TGTGCCAGCAGCCCGACTAGTGGCTCCTACGAGCAGTACTTC | CASSPTSGSYEQYF
TRBD2 | once | TRBJ2-1 | TRBV7-3 | TGTGCCAGCAGCTTACTAGCGGGGGACTACAATGAGCAGTTCTTC | CASSLLAGDYNEQFF